The following is a TCR beta chain sequence with its context. In its sample, this clonotype was seen a few times. The target of this receptor is not known. No base quality information exists; no much larger clone differs at one position. These data come from a study of human T cells and chemical hapten exposure (dated by TCRdb to the early 2020s). Study-level background: For sensitization, 2% DPC in acetone was applied to a roughly 2 cm by roughly 2 cm area of upper inner arm skin. Throughout the study period of 20 to 30 weeks, patients also received therapeutic DPC doses to the scalp every week. The mostly female patient cohort included alopecia areata with under or over 50% scalp involvement, alopecia totalis and alopecia universalis. Blood for TCR sequencing was provided by twenty-nine alopecia patients at one to four time points (pre-sensitization, 2, 6 and 24 weeks). In alopecia patients, the study followed how the peripheral blood TCR repertoire changed in vivo over primary and secondary sensitization to diphenylcyclopropenone (DPC), a hapten. Blood samples were taken from patients before sensitization (week 0) and at 2, 6 and about 24 weeks after DPC sensitization. The libraries were sequenced as a pool, and the TCR yield per sample differed mostly because of small variations in library volumes within the pool. Patch tests used Finn chambers with 0.01% DPC on the upper back, scored after 6 days by International Contact Dermatitis Research Group standards. The full study reports these points: Because all patients had alopecia, a presumed autoimmune disease, the immune response of the patients might differ from that of healthy individuals. The number of PT1 expanded TCRs positively correlated with patch test score, significant at thresholds 8, 16 and 32 but not 4. Repeated subsampling changed both the strength of the expansion versus patch-test correlation and the threshold at which that correlation became significant. Compared with pre-sensitization or healthy control sets, expanded TCRs formed significantly more large CDR3 similarity clusters, which is consistent with antigen-driven responses. No change with DPC sensitization was found in the number of TCRs above 1 in 1000 frequency, and no evidence of global repertoire structure alterations was found.

The time point label corresponds to: pre-sensitization, week 0. What this sample's treatment or condition label stands for: therapeutic diphenylcyclopropenone sensitization with weekly scalp DPC. At every patch-test visit, the blood draw took place before the patch test was put on. Patients were eligible if aged 18 to 70, diagnosed with alopecia and judged suitable for DPC therapy, and pregnant patients were excluded. Total RNA was extracted from unfractionated whole blood that had been collected in Tempus Blood RNA tubes. V lost 3 bases and J lost 7 bases, and the count of bases not matched to a germline gene is 7. The CDR3 numbers 16 residues from cysteine through phenylalanine. Only CDR3 DNA remains: 48 bases, in frame from the first base. As encoded in the germline V gene, CDR1 is KGHSH while CDR2 is LQKENI. The library was prepared using RACE. The listed sequencing device is NextSeq 500. During library preparation, unique molecular identifiers were attached to individual cDNA molecules so that TCRs could be counted quantitatively and reproducibly. Each blood RNA sample was used to sequence both TCR alpha and TCR beta chains. In the source study's methods: A median of roughly 99,000 TCRs per sample was observed, with a range of about 23,224 to 750,000. V, J and CDR3 annotation of the TCR reads was carried out using the Decombinator software suite. For PS versus PT1 abundance plots, all samples were subsampled to the same number of TCRs (28,000). Expanded TCRs were defined as absent before sensitization and observed at least eight times at the 2-week time point. TCRdb ran its own pipeline on the public reads, namely fastp trimming at Q25 and MiXCR clone calling, and kept in-frame beta chains. Each entry merges the rows of one CDR3 protein and shows their most common DNA and genes. The V and J calls shown here were made by TCRdb, not taken from the authors' results. This sample comprises about 80,000 distinct CDR3 sequences, 12% to 15% of them detected only once. Roughly 4.8% of the sample belongs to the ten largest clones.

The sample was whole blood, taken in connection with sensitization to the hapten diphenylcyclopropenone (DPC). This TCR was sampled from a woman between 50 and 59 years old with alopecia areata. Some clones in this sample may be carry-over from other donors' samples. The sequence is built from TRBV18 and TRBJ2-3, with 13 bases matching TRBD2. The CDR3 in this case is CASSPGLAGPSHTQYF. The sequenced DNA: TGTGCCAGCTCACCGGGACTAGCGGGGCCCTCCCATACGCAGTATTTT. The CDR3, completed at both ends by the reference TRBV18 and TRBJ2-3 genes, gives the full variable domain NAGVMQNPRHLVRRRGQEARLRCSPMKGHSHVYWYRQLPEEGLKFMVYLQKENIIDESGMPKERFSAEFPKEGPSILRIQQVVRGDSAAYFCASSPGLAGPSHTQYFGPGTRLTVL.